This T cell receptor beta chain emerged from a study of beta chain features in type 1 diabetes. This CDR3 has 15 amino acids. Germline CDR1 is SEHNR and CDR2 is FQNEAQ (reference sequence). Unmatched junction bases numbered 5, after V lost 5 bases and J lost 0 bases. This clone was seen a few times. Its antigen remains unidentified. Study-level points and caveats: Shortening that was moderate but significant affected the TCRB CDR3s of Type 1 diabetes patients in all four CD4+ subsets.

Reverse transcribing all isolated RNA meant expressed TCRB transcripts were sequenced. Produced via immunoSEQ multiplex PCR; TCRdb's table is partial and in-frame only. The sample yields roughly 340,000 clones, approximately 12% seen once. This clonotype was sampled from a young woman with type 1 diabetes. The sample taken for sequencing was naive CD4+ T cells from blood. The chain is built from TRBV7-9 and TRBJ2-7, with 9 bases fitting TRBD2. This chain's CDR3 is CASSPRLADSYEQYF. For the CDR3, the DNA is TGTGCCAGCAGCCCTCGACTAGCGGACTCCTACGAGCAGTACTTC.